This T cell receptor beta chain came from a study of blood T cell repertoires in COVID-19. The V gene end was trimmed by 4 bases and the J gene end by 5 bases; junction bases not matched to a gene: 10. This CDR3 has 15 amino acids. CDR1 SGHNT and CDR2 YYREEE come from the germline V gene (reference sequence). TCRdb keeps only in-frame clones here, not all; method: immunoSEQ multiplex PCR. The sample lists hundreds of thousands of clones, roughly nine tenths occurring once. J is TRBJ1-2 and V is TRBV5-4, with 8 bases aligning to TRBD1. The TCR was taken from a woman aged 55-69 years who had recovered from COVID-19. Sequencing was done on a sample of PBMCs or T cells enriched from blood (not recorded which). As DNA, the CDR3 is TGTGCCAGCAGCCGTACGACAGGGGTGGAGTATGGCTACACCTTC. Its translation: CASSRTTGVEYGYTF. Complete variable domain (other parts from reference TRBV5-4 and TRBJ1-2): ETGVTQSPTHLIKTRGQQVTLRCSSQSGHNTVSWYQQALGQGPQFIFQYYREEENGRGNFPPRFSGLQFPNYSSELNVNALELDDSALYLCASSRTTGVEYGYTFGSGTRLTVV.